This passage covers 20 T cell receptor beta chains from one sample sequenced in a study of post-analysis software for immune sequencing data. For these receptors, no antigen is known. Study-wide findings and caveats: Patients carried several TRBV segments more frequently than controls did, and TRBV5-6, TRBV5-1 and TRBV20-1 were among them.

TCR beta cDNA libraries included unique molecular identifiers. TCRdb re-derived calls from the PCR reads in MiXCR, one entry per CDR3 protein. The sample consists of under 650,000 distinct CDR3 sequences, 40% to 50% of them appearing once. Sequencing input: blood. The receptors originated from a girl aged 10 to 17 with multiple sclerosis.

The V call is TRBV12-3 or TRBV12-4, the J call TRBJ2-1, with D unclear. The CDR3 spans 13 residues. Trimming took 4 bases from V and 6 from J, leaving 10 bases between them. CDR3 in amino acids: CASSSPRGNEQFF. In nucleotides, the CDR3 is TGTGCCAGCAGTTCCCCCCGCGGCAATGAGCAGTTCTTC.

This clonotype has just a few counts. The V call is TRBV12-3 or TRBV12-4, the J call TRBJ1-2; D is ambiguous. The V end lost 7 bases, the J end lost 4 bases, and 10 bases lay between the germline ends. This CDR3 is 12 amino acids long. This chain's CDR3 is CASTTTSYGYTF. The CDR3 DNA reads as TGTGCCAGCACCACGACTAGCTATGGCTACACCTTC.

In its sample, this clonotype was seen once. V gene TRBV6-5 combines with J gene TRBJ1-2; D not resolved. V was trimmed by 0 bases and J by 5 bases, leaving 10 bases between them. The germline V gene encodes CDR1 MNHEY and CDR2 SVGAGI. There are 14 residues in the CDR3. The chain's CDR3 is CASSYSGQSYGYTF. For the CDR3, the DNA is TGTGCCAGCAGTTACTCTGGTCAGAGTTATGGCTACACCTTC.

V usage is TRBV9 and J usage is TRBJ2-2; D perhaps matches TRBD2 (5 bases). This CDR3 spans 17 amino acids. Between the trimmed V and J ends, which lost 0 bases and 6 bases, there was a span of 18 bases. Germline assignment: CDR1 SGDLS and CDR2 YYNGEE. CDR3 region: CASSVAPLGSVSGELFF. As DNA, the CDR3 is TGTGCCAGCAGCGTAGCCCCTTTGGGGAGCGTGTCCGGGGAGCTGTTTTTT.

In regard to this clonotype: The junction departs from germline at one end; a sequencing error may be responsible. V is TRBV7-3 and J is TRBJ2-6, with a possible D match to TRBD1 (5 bases). This CDR3 region has 18 residues. CDR1 is SGHTA and CDR2 is FQGTGA in the germline V gene. CDR3 nucleotide sequence: TGTGCCAGCAGAGAGAACCTTCAGGGCCCCTCTGGGGCCAACGTCCTGGCTTTC. Its protein is CASRENLQGPSGANVLAF.

The chain is built from TRBV6-2 or TRBV6-3 and TRBJ1-1, with 8 bases identical to TRBD1. J lost 6 bases, V lost 4 bases, and 7 bases had no gene match. The CDR3 runs to 14 residues. Germline V gives CDR1 MNHEY, CDR2 SVGEGT. The CDR3 loop is CASSFWTGRAEAFF. The DNA for the CDR3 is TGTGCCAGCAGTTTTTGGACAGGGCGTGCTGAAGCTTTCTTT.

In regard to this clonotype: The junction shows a germline mismatch at one end, possibly a read error. The chain uses TRBV5-6 and TRBJ2-4; 8 nucleotides align to TRBD2. The CDR3 spans 15 residues. CDR1 is SGHDT, CDR2 YYEEEE, per germline. DNA for the CDR3: TGTGCCAGCAGCTTATCCGGGGGGGCCAAAAACATTCGGTACTTC. Its protein product is CASSLSGGAKNIRYF.

This clonotype was observed once. This chain connects TRBV9 to TRBJ1-5; 8 positions agree with TRBD1. J gave up 2 bases and V 6 bases, and 7 bases lay outside the gene matches. The CDR3 sequence is 15 residues long. Germline CDR1 and CDR2: SGDLS and YYNGEE. The CDR3 loop reads CASTEGQGGNQPQHF. The CDR3 DNA reads TGTGCCAGCACCGAAGGACAGGGCGGCAATCAGCCCCAGCATTTT.

The chain employs TRBV27 and TRBJ2-1, with 9 bases lining up with TRBD1. Looked up from germline, CDR1 is MNHEY and CDR2 is SMNVEV (reference sequence). V shed 6 bases and J 6 bases; nucleotides not matched to a gene: 3. The CDR3 is made up of 13 amino acids. The CDR3 nucleotides are TGTGCCAGCAGGACAGGGGGTCCCAATGAGCAGTTCTTC. Translation gives CASRTGGPNEQFF.

This clonotype came up a few times. The chain recombines TRBV12-3 or TRBV12-4 with TRBJ1-2; D call uncertain. Deletions cut 6 bases from V and 5 bases from J, with 13 bases between. The length of the CDR3 is 13 residues. This CDR3 is CASSPGRVYGYTF. The CDR3 DNA follows: TGTGCCAGCAGCCCCGGGAGGGTATATGGCTACACCTTC.

Only a few counts were recorded for this clonotype. The CDR3 sequence: CASSLLIKTEAFF. As DNA, the CDR3 is TGTGCCAGCAGTTTACTTATCAAGACTGAAGCTTTCTTT. The chain recombines TRBV27 with TRBJ1-1; no clear D. CDR1 MNHEY and CDR2 SMNVEV come from the germline V gene (reference sequence). The CDR3 has 13 amino acids. V lost 2 bases and J 5 bases, leaving 9 bases between the germline ends.

This clonotype was observed a few times. The chain has TRBV6-5 and TRBJ2-5; D is unclear. The CDR3 runs to 12 residues. CDR1 is MNHEY and CDR2 is SVGAGI in the germline V gene. The V end was cut by 6 bases, the J end by 5 bases, with 10 bases between. The CDR3 here is CASRSPEETQYF. The CDR3 region has the DNA TGTGCCAGCAGAAGCCCTGAGGAGACCCAGTACTTC.

This clonotype was picked up a small number of times. V and J are TRBV20-1 and TRBJ1-2; D is ambiguous. The ends were cut back, 0 bases at V and 0 bases at J, with 8 bases in the middle. The CDR3 covers 14 residues. The germline gives CDR1 DFQATT, CDR2 SNEGSKA (reference sequence). The CDR3 is CSARDRPANYGYTF. CDR3 bases: TGCAGTGCTAGAGATAGACCTGCTAACTATGGCTACACCTTC.

Details on this clonotype: This could be a read error, since a much larger clone is one nucleotide away. The genes are TRBV29-1 and TRBJ2-3, with D unresolved. Deletions cut 3 bases from V and 9 bases from J, with 10 bases between. From germline, CDR1 is SQVTM and CDR2 ANQGSEA. This CDR3 is built from 11 residues. Here the CDR3 reads CSVDLVGTQYF. As DNA, the CDR3 is TGCAGCGTTGACTTGGTGGGGACGCAGTATTTT.

This clonotype has more than one count but fewer than ten. The junction departs from the called germline gene at one end, perhaps through a read error. The J gene is TRBJ2-7, the V gene TRBV2, with 7 nucleotides matching TRBD2. This CDR3 is built from 15 residues. Germline V gene data show CDR1 as SNHLY and CDR2 as FYNNEI. CDR3 bases: TGTACCAGCAGTGAAAAGCGGGAAACCTCCTACGAGCAGTACTTC. This sequence encodes CTSSEKRETSYEQYF.

This chain joins TRBV20-1 and TRBJ2-6; 10 nucleotides align to TRBD1. This CDR3 has 16 amino acids. Trimming took 6 bases from V and 0 from J; bases not matched to a gene: 5. From germline, CDR1 is DFQATT and CDR2 SNEGSKA (reference sequence). The CDR3 loop is CSASGQGGSGANVLTF. The CDR3 nucleotides are TGCAGTGCCTCCGGACAGGGGGGCTCTGGGGCCAACGTCCTGACTTTC.

CDR3 in amino acids: CSAAGLAGVVAYEQYF. CDR3 nucleotides: TGCAGTGCTGCCGGACTAGCGGGAGTGGTTGCCTACGAGCAGTACTTC. The chain links TRBV20-1 to TRBJ2-7; 13 positions agree with TRBD2. Germline V lookup: CDR1 DFQATT, CDR2 SNEGSKA (reference sequence). The trim removed 5 bases at V and 2 bases at J, leaving 9 bases unmatched. The CDR3 covers 16 residues.

In this sample, this clonotype turned up a few times. The chain is built from TRBV20-1 and TRBJ2-3; 12 bases are a match to TRBD2. The CDR3 is 15 amino acids. Germline values: CDR1 DFQATT, CDR2 SNEGSKA (reference sequence). V shed 4 bases, J shed 5 bases, and the junction held 7 bases outside the gene matches. CDR3 protein: CSATGLAGREDTQYF. The CDR3 DNA follows: TGCAGTGCTACCGGACTAGCGGGACGGGAAGATACGCAGTATTTT.

This clonotype has only a few counts. This chain uses TRBV29-1 with TRBJ2-5; no definite D call. Per germline, CDR1 SQVTM and CDR2 ANQGSEA. Trimming left V 4 bases short and J 2 bases short, with 11 bases between. This CDR3 contains 13 residues. CDR3 amino acids: CSVGAVIQETQYF. The CDR3 nucleotides are TGCAGCGTTGGGGCAGTGATTCAAGAGACCCAGTACTTC.

The chain combines TRBV12-3 or TRBV12-4 with TRBJ2-1; 9 nucleotides agree with TRBD2. The CDR3 contains 18 residues. The ends lost 5 bases at V and 0 bases at J; junction bases unmatched: 11. DNA for the CDR3: TGTGCCAGCAGTCAAATAGCGGGAGAGATTCGCTCCTACAATGAGCAGTTCTTC. Translation gives CASSQIAGEIRSYNEQFF.